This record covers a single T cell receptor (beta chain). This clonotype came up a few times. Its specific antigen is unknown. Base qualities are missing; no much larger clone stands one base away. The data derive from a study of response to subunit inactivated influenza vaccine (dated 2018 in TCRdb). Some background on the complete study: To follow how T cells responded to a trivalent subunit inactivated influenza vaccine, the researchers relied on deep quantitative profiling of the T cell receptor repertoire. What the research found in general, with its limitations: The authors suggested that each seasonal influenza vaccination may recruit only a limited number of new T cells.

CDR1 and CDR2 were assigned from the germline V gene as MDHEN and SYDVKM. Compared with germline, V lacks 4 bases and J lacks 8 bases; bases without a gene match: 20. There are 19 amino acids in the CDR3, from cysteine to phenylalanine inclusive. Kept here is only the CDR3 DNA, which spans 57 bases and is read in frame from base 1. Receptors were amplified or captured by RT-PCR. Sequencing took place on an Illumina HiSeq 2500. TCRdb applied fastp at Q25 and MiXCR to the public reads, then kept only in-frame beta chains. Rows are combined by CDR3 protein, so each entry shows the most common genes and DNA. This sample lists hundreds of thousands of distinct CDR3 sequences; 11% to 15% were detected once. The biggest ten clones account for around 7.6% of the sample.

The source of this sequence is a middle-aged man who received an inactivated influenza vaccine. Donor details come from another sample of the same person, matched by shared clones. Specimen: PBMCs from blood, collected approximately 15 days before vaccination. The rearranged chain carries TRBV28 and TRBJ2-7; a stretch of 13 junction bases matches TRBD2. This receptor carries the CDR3 CASSSRLAGGAPRRGKQYF. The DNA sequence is TGTGCCAGCAGTTCTCGACTAGCGGGGGGCGCCCCGCGACGAGGAAAGCAGTACTTC.